The sample holds a few counts of the clone carrying this T cell receptor (beta chain). Antigen unknown. This CDR3 comprises 14 residues. V lost 5 bases, J lost 8 bases, and 15 bases lay in between. Looked up from germline, CDR1 is MNHNS and CDR2 is SASEGT. The entry originates in a study of cytomegalovirus exposure and HLA in healthy donors. The PCR ran on 60 Vbeta and 13 Jbeta primers. Here immunoSEQ multiplex PCR was the method, and the copy in TCRdb shows in-frame clones only, minus some. The sample has some 240,000 clones; 85% to 95% are singletons. Study conclusions and caveats: There were some public TCRs occurring in many donors, but most TCR sequences were rare.

Sequenced material: PBMCs. The origin of this receptor is a girl aged 2 to 10 in good health and CMV-seronegative. V and J are TRBV6-1 and TRBJ1-4; TRBD1 might be the D (5 bases). The CDR3 region has the DNA TGTGCCAGCAGTCAATCAGGGAAGGGCGAAAAACTGTTTTTT. This translates into CASSQSGKGEKLFF.